This T cell receptor (beta chain) was retrieved from a study of T cell responses to AZD1222 COVID-19 vaccine. Study-level points and caveats: Close to half of all spike-specific TCRs reportedly target regions of the variants that are unmutated. The study found Spike-specific TCR breadth and depth rose after two AZD1222 doses.

Regarding this clone: No antigen is known for it.

Profiled with immunoSEQ multiplex PCR; TCRdb holds only in-frame clones, not every one. The sample has around 84,000 clones, about 91% seen once. Trimming took off 3 bases at V and 7 bases at J, with 13 bases between the two ends. The V gene's germline CDR1 is MNHEY and CDR2 SMNVEV (reference sequence). The CDR3 contains 14 residues. J is TRBJ1-5 and V is TRBV27, with a tentative D call TRBD1 (5 bases). This clonotype was sampled from an adult in good health. This material consisted of peripheral blood, taken on day 0 of MenACWY control vaccination. Here the CDR3 reads CASSLWGGIQPQHF. The DNA for the CDR3 is TGTGCCAGCAGTTTGTGGGGCGGGATCCAGCCCCAGCATTTT.